One and the same sample provided the 12 T cell receptor beta chains below, sequenced in a study of T cell clones after liver transplantation. Data came from immunoSEQ multiplex PCR; TCRdb stores just in-frame clones and leaves some out. Altogether around 100,000 clones are present, 75% to 85% being singletons, with the ten largest covering about 1%. Sequences were derived from CD4+ T cells from blood, sampled before liver transplant. The source is a human donor who received a liver transplant.

The gene calls are TRBV10-1 and TRBJ2-2; no clear D gene. CDR1 and CDR2 from the germline V gene are WNHNN and SYGVQD (reference sequence). Trimming shortened V by 6 bases and J by 5 bases, and 7 bases separated the two germline ends. There are 12 residues in the CDR3. CDR3 sequence: CASSYSTGELFF. The CDR3 DNA reads as TGCGCCAGCAGCTACTCAACCGGGGAGCTGTTTTTT.

The gene calls are TRBV27 and TRBJ2-2; 7 positions agree with TRBD1. This CDR3 is built from 16 residues. V shed 8 bases and J 4 bases; nucleotides not matched to a gene: 13. Germline V gives CDR1 MNHEY, CDR2 SMNVEV (reference sequence). DNA of the CDR3: TGTGCCAGCTCCCCTGTAGGGGGCCCGGTCACCGGGGAGCTGTTTTTT. Translating it yields CASSPVGGPVTGELFF.

The chain has TRBV6-1 and TRBJ1-4; D gene uncertain. Trimming shortened V by 0 bases and J by 0 bases, and 8 bases separated the two germline ends. Germline lookup yields CDR1 MNHNS and CDR2 SASEGT. This CDR3 is built from 16 residues. As DNA, the CDR3 is TGTGCCAGCAGTGAAGCTGGGGTTGCAACTAATGAAAAACTGTTTTTT. Translation gives CASSEAGVATNEKLFF.

The rearrangement uses TRBV27 and TRBJ1-4; 8 bases are a match to TRBD1. The trim removed 5 bases at V and 7 bases at J, leaving 6 bases unmatched. The CDR3 covers 14 residues. Germline CDR1 is MNHEY and CDR2 is SMNVEV (reference sequence). CDR3 sequence reads: CASSPTGVFEKLFF. The CDR3 nucleotides are TGTGCCAGCAGTCCGACAGGGGTTTTTGAAAAACTGTTTTTT.

V gene TRBV15 combines with J gene TRBJ2-1; 10 bases match TRBD2. Per germline, CDR1 LNHNV and CDR2 YYDKDF (reference sequence). The CDR3 loop spans 16 amino acids. V shed 3 bases and J 2 bases; nucleotides not matched to a gene: 4. The CDR3 nucleotides are TGTGCCACCAGCAGCCCCGGACTAGCGGCCTACAATGAGCAGTTCTTC. It codes for CATSSPGLAAYNEQFF.

The chain employs TRBV5-6 and TRBJ1-4; D perhaps matches TRBD1 (5 bases). The ends were cut back, 4 bases at V and 3 bases at J, with 13 bases in the middle. The CDR3 has 15 residues. Germline V gene data show CDR1 as SGHDT and CDR2 as YYEEEE. The CDR3 DNA follows: TGTGCCAGCAGCGGGCGGGACTCTTCTAATGAAAAACTGTTTTTT. This sequence encodes CASSGRDSSNEKLFF.

The chain joins TRBV9 to TRBJ2-5; TRBD2 matches 15 bases. This CDR3 comprises 17 residues. The trim removed 4 bases at V and 7 bases at J, leaving 11 bases unmatched. Germline values: CDR1 SGDLS, CDR2 YYNGEE. In nucleotides, the CDR3 is TGTGCCAGCAGCCACGGACTAGCGGGGGGGTCGGAGTGGACCCAGTACTTC. Residues: CASSHGLAGGSEWTQYF.

The rearrangement uses TRBV27 and TRBJ1-5, with 8 bases fitting TRBD1. In germline, CDR1 is MNHEY, CDR2 SMNVEV (reference sequence). Germline trimming cut 5 bases from V and 4 bases from J; bases unmatched to any gene: 4. The CDR3 totals 14 residues. CDR3 amino acids: CASSPRQGNQPQHF. As DNA, the CDR3 is TGTGCCAGCAGTCCGCGACAGGGGAATCAGCCCCAGCATTTT.

The V and J genes are TRBV7-8 and TRBJ1-6; a possible D gene is TRBD1 (6 bases). The length of the CDR3 is 14 residues. Germline CDR1 reads SGHVS; CDR2 reads FQNEAQ. Trimming left V 6 bases short and J 7 bases short, with 13 bases between. CDR3 in DNA: TGTGCCAGCAGGGAACAGGGAGGGAATTCACCCCTCCACTTT. This codes for CASREQGGNSPLHF.

The chain joins TRBV27 to TRBJ2-2; tentative D call: TRBD1 (6 bases). V was pared by 5 bases and J by 3 bases, with 13 bases between. The germline gives CDR1 MNHEY, CDR2 SMNVEV (reference sequence). The CDR3 runs to 15 residues. The CDR3 DNA reads as TGTGCCAGCAGTCCGAGGGACACCTACACCGGGGAGCTGTTTTTT. It yields the protein CASSPRDTYTGELFF.

The chain links TRBV18 to TRBJ2-1; a possible D gene is TRBD2 (5 bases). The length of the CDR3 is 16 residues. CDR1 and CDR2 from the germline V gene are KGHSH and LQKENI. V was cut by 3 bases and J by 8 bases, with 20 bases left in between. In nucleotides, the CDR3 is TGTGCCAGCTCACCCCTTAGCGATCTACAATACGATGAGCAGTTCTTC. This encodes CASSPLSDLQYDEQFF.

To note about this clone: Different DNA sequences within this sample yield the same CDR3. The J gene is TRBJ1-2, the V gene TRBV2; D gene uncertain. Trimming removed 6 bases at V and 8 bases at J, with 16 bases between. CDR3 length: 13 amino acids. From germline, CDR1 is SNHLY and CDR2 FYNNEI. The chain's CDR3 is CASRARGQGGYTF. The CDR3 DNA follows: TGTGCCAGCAGGGCGCGGGGTCAAGGGGGCTACACCTTC. The full variable domain, its missing parts supplied by reference TRBV2 and TRBJ1-2, is EPEVTQTPSHQVTQMGQEVILRCVPISNHLYFYWYRQILGQKVEFLVSFYNNEISEKSEIFDDQFSVERPDGSNFTLKIRSTKLEDSAMYFCASRARGQGGYTFGSGTRLTVV.